A single sample gave rise to the 10 T cell receptor beta chains below, sequenced in a study of beta chain features in type 1 diabetes. The whole isolated RNA underwent reverse transcription, so sequencing captured expressed TCRB transcripts. The table came from immunoSEQ multiplex PCR; TCRdb's copy has only in-frame clones and leaves some out. Of hundreds of thousands of clones in the sample, approximately 30% were seen once. The material sequenced was naive CD4+ T cells from blood. The receptors originated from a man in his late teens or twenties in good health.

The chain employs TRBV5-1 and TRBJ2-5; D is perhaps TRBD2 (6 bases). The V end was cut by 0 bases, the J end by 3 bases, with 18 bases between. Germline V CDR1 and CDR2: SGHRS, YFSETQ. The CDR3 has 17 residues. The CDR3 spells CASSLGVGLAGKETQYF. The DNA of the CDR3 is TGCGCCAGCAGCTTGGGCGTGGGACTCGCGGGCAAAGAGACCCAGTACTTC.

The V call is TRBV2, the J call TRBJ1-5, with a weak D call TRBD1 (5 bases). The germline V gene has CDR1 SNHLY and CDR2 FYNNEI. This CDR3 contains 13 residues. V was clipped by 8 bases and J by 3 bases, with 11 bases between them. DNA for the CDR3: TGTGCCAGCGCCCGGGACGCCAATCAGCCCCAGCATTTT. Translation gives CASARDANQPQHF.

This chain uses TRBV9 with TRBJ2-7; D is perhaps TRBD1 (6 bases). The CDR3 is 14 residues long. Germline loops: CDR1 SGDLS, CDR2 YYNGEE. With 4 bases removed from V and 3 bases from J, the gap between germline ends came to 14 bases. The CDR3 coding sequence is TGTGCCAGCAGCCGGGGACAACAATACTACGAGCAGTACTTC. Its translation is CASSRGQQYYEQYF. The full variable domain, its missing parts supplied by reference TRBV9 and TRBJ2-7, is DSGVTQTPKHLITATGQRVTLRCSPRSGDLSVYWYQQSLDQGLQFLIQYYNGEERAKGNILERFSAQQFPDLHSELNLSSLELGDSALYFCASSRGQQYYEQYFGPGTRLTVT.

The CDR3 coding sequence is TGTGCCTGGAGTGGGCTAGCGGGACGCCCCCGGGAGACCCAGTACTTC. This encodes CAWSGLAGRPRETQYF. The V gene is TRBV30, the J gene TRBJ2-5; 9 positions agree with TRBD2. The CDR3 spans 16 residues. Looked up from germline, CDR1 is GTSNPN and CDR2 is SVGIG (reference sequence). The V and J ends lost 1 base and 5 bases, in that order; junction bases with no gene match: 11.

This chain links TRBV12-5 with TRBJ2-7; D is tentatively TRBD1 or TRBD2 (5 bases each). The length of the CDR3 is 14 residues. Germline V gene lookup returns CDR1 LGHNT and CDR2 FRNRAP. Trimming stripped 6 bases from V and 3 bases from J, with 15 bases between. CDR3 in DNA: TGTGCTAGTGGCCAAGAGAGGGGCGACTACGAGCAGTACTTC. Amino acids: CASGQERGDYEQYF.

The V call is TRBV12-5, the J call TRBJ2-1, with no clear D. Per germline, CDR1 LGHNT and CDR2 FRNRAP. The CDR3 loop spans 13 amino acids. Trimming stripped 6 bases from V and 8 bases from J, with 14 bases between. The CDR3 bases are TGTGCTAGTGGGCACTCATTCCCCTATGAGCAGTTCTTC. Protein: CASGHSFPYEQFF.

Here the CDR3 DNA reads TGTGCCAGCTCGGGGACCGACGGGAGGCCCCAGCATTTT. Translation gives CASSGTDGRPQHF. This chain connects TRBV18 to TRBJ1-5; the D gene is possibly TRBD1 (5 bases). CDR3 length: 13 residues. Trimming stripped 6 bases from V and 9 bases from J, with 15 bases between. Germline CDR1 and CDR2: KGHSH and LQKENI. The complete variable domain, with remaining parts taken from reference TRBV18 and TRBJ1-5, reads NAGVMQNPRHLVRRRGQEARLRCSPMKGHSHVYWYRQLPEEGLKFMVYLQKENIIDESGMPKERFSAEFPKEGPSILRIQQVVRGDSAAYFCASSGTDGRPQHFGDGTRLSIL.

This clone was found a few times. This chain links TRBV18 with TRBJ2-7; 11 bases fit TRBD2. Trimming took 6 bases from V and 4 from J; bases not matched to a gene: 5. Germline V gives CDR1 KGHSH, CDR2 LQKENI. This CDR3 comprises 14 residues. CDR3 sequence (DNA): TGTGCCAGCTCTGGGACTAGCGGAAATTACGAGCAGTACTTC. As protein: CASSGTSGNYEQYF. Variable domain in full (rest from reference TRBV18 and TRBJ2-7): NAGVMQNPRHLVRRRGQEARLRCSPMKGHSHVYWYRQLPEEGLKFMVYLQKENIIDESGMPKERFSAEFPKEGPSILRIQQVVRGDSAAYFCASSGTSGNYEQYFGPGTRLTVT.

This clone was observed a few times. CDR3 sequence reads: CASSLVPQGSWGNIQYF. The CDR3 DNA sequence: TGTGCCAGCAGCTTAGTCCCCCAGGGCTCCTGGGGGAACATTCAGTACTTC. V is TRBV13 and J is TRBJ2-4; the D call may be TRBD1 or TRBD2 (5 bases each). The germline V gene encodes CDR1 PRHDT and CDR2 FYEKMQ (reference sequence). The CDR3 has 17 residues. V shed 1 base and J shed 7 bases, with 20 bases lying between them.

The V gene is TRBV30, the J gene TRBJ1-2; D is unresolved. The CDR3 is made up of 12 amino acids. Germline CDR1 and CDR2: GTSNPN and SVGIG (reference sequence). V lost 1 base to trimming and J lost 4 bases, with 7 bases between them. DNA for the CDR3: TGTGCCTGGAGTGCCGACGGCTATGGCTACACCTTC. This translates into CAWSADGYGYTF.